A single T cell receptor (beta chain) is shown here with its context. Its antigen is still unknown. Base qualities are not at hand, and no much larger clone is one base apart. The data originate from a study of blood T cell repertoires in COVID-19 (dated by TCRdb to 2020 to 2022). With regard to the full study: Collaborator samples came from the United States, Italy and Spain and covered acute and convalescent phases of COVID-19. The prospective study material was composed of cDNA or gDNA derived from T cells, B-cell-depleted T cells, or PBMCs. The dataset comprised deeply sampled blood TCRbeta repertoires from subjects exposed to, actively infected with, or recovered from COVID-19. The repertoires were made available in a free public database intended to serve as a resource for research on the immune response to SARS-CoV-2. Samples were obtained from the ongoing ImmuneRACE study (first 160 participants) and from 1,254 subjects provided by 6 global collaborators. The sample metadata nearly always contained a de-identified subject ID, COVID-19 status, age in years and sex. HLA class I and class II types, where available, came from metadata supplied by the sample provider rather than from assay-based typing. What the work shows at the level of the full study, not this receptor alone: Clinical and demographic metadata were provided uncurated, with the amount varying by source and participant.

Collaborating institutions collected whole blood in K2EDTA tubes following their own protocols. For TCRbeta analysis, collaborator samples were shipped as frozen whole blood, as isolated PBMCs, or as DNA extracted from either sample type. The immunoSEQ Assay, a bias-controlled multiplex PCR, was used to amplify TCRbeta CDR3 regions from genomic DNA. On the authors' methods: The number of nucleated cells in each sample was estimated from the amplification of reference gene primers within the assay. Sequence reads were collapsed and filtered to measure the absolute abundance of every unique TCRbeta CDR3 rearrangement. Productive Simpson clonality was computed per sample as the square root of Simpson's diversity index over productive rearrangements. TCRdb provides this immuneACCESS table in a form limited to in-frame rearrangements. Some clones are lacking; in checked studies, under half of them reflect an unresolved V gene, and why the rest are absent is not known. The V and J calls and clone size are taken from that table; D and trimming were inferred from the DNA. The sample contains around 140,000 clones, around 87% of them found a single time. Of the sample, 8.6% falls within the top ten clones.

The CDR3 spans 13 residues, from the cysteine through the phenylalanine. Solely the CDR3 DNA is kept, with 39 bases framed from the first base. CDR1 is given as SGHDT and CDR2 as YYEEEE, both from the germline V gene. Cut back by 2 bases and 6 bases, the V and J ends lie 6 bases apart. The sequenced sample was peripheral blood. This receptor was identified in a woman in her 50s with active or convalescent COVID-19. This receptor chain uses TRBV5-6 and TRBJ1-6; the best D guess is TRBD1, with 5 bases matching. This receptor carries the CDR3 CASSLQANSPLHF. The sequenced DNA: TGTGCCAGCAGCTTACAGGCTAATTCACCCCTCCACTTT.